The 15 T cell receptor beta chains below come from one sample, sequenced in a study of CD8+ T cells in alopecia areata. The treatment was: oral pan-JAK inhibitor, 5-10 mg twice daily. The study team obtained lesional scalp punch biopsies and peripheral blood from alopecia areata patients. Extraction and reverse transcription of RNA yielded cDNA as the sequencing template. Assay used: immunoSEQ multiplex PCR; TCRdb lists only in-frame clones, some missing. The table records 4,500 to 5,000 clones, around 90% of them present only once. The specimen comprised skin, sampled at week 4, from a patient treated with tofacitinib. The receptors were gathered from a human donor with alopecia areata.

This sequence joins TRBV2 and TRBJ2-1; D is unclear. Trimming removed 6 bases from V and 0 bases from J, with 12 bases in between. The CDR3 runs to 15 residues. Germline CDR1 is SNHLY and CDR2 is FYNNEI. In DNA, the CDR3 is TGTGCCAGCAGGAAGACGGATAGCTCCTACAATGAGCAGTTCTTC. Translating gives CASRKTDSSYNEQFF. The full variable domain, in which reference TRBV2 and TRBJ2-1 provide the parts outside the CDR3, is EPEVTQTPSHQVTQMGQEVILRCVPISNHLYFYWYRQILGQKVEFLVSFYNNEISEKSEIFDDQFSVERPDGSNFTLKIRSTKLEDSAMYFCASRKTDSSYNEQFFGPGTRLTVL.

This CDR3 reads CASSLATGRRGNTIYF. CDR3 nucleotides: TGTGCCAGCAGCTTAGCCACAGGACGGAGAGGAAACACCATATATTTT. V gene TRBV7-2 combines with J gene TRBJ1-3; D may be TRBD1 (5 bases). Germline loops: CDR1 SGHTA, CDR2 FQGNSA. V gave up 0 bases and J gave up 4 bases, with 13 bases separating them. This CDR3 has 16 residues. Combining the CDR3 with reference TRBV7-2 and TRBJ1-3 gives the whole variable domain GAGVSQSPSNKVTEKGKDVELRCDPISGHTALYWYRQSLGQGLEFLIYFQGNSAPDKSGLPSDRFSAERTGGSVSTLTIQRTQQEDSAVYLCASSLATGRRGNTIYFGEGSWLTVV.

This clone has only one observation. CDR3 region: CASSEAGHSNQPQHF. DNA of the CDR3: TGTGCCAGCAGTGAAGCCGGTCATAGCAATCAGCCCCAGCATTTT. The rearrangement links TRBV6-1 to TRBJ1-5; no firm D call. CDR3 size: 15 residues. Germline assignment: CDR1 MNHNS and CDR2 SASEGT. Trimming left V 0 bases short and J 0 bases short, with 6 bases between.

The chain joins TRBV23-1 to TRBJ2-7; D perhaps matches TRBD2 (6 bases). TRBV23-1 is annotated as an ORF whose role is uncertain. V dropped 0 bases and J dropped 1 base, with 10 bases sitting between them. The CDR3 totals 15 residues. The CDR3 region is CASSQSIGGSYEQYF. For the CDR3, the DNA is TGCGCCAGCAGTCAATCGATCGGGGGATCCTACGAGCAGTACTTC.

The chain uses TRBV7-9 and TRBJ2-1; no clear D gene. The CDR3 has 12 residues. The germline CDR1 and CDR2 sequences are SEHNR and FQNEAQ (reference sequence). Trimming removed 1 base at V and 4 bases at J, with 2 bases between. This CDR3 is CASSLGYNEQFF. Written as DNA, the CDR3 is TGTGCCAGCAGCTTAGGATACAATGAGCAGTTCTTC.

This clone was seen just once. The chain carries TRBV9 and TRBJ2-1; the D is unclear. CDR3 size: 15 residues. The V end lost 4 bases, the J end lost 0 bases, and 11 bases lay between the germline ends. Looked up from germline, CDR1 is SGDLS and CDR2 is YYNGEE. The CDR3 here is CASSPRALSYNEQFF. In nucleotides, the CDR3 is TGTGCCAGCAGCCCCCGGGCCCTCTCCTACAATGAGCAGTTCTTC.

V gene TRBV29-1 combines with J gene TRBJ1-1, with TRBD1 as a possible D gene (5 bases). Trimming took 7 bases from V and 1 from J, leaving 13 bases between them. The CDR3 covers 13 residues. Germline-derived CDR1 and CDR2 are SQVTM and ANQGSEA. This CDR3 is CSADWGPNTEAFF. CDR3 in DNA: TGCAGCGCCGACTGGGGACCGAACACTGAAGCTTTCTTT.

This clone was counted between two and nine times. The rearrangement joins TRBV29-1 to TRBJ2-3; no clear D gene. V was cut by 3 bases and J by 1 base, with 8 bases left in between. Germline V lookup: CDR1 SQVTM, CDR2 ANQGSEA. The CDR3 contains 13 residues. The CDR3 nucleotides read TGCAGCGTTGACTCCACAGGCACAGATACGCAGTATTTT. Protein sequence: CSVDSTGTDTQYF.

This clone appeared a single time. The chain joins TRBV4-1 to TRBJ1-2; a possible D gene is TRBD1 (6 bases). Germline V gene sequence: CDR1 MGHRA, CDR2 YSYEKL. This CDR3 is 17 amino acids long. Trimming shortened V by 3 bases and J by 4 bases, and 21 bases separated the two germline ends. The CDR3 DNA is TGCGCCAGCAGCCACCCTAACCGGGACACTCGACTCTATGGCTACACCTTC. This translates into CASSHPNRDTRLYGYTF.

The rearrangement links TRBV7-3 to TRBJ1-6; D ambiguous. CDR1 and CDR2 from the germline V gene are SGHTA and FQGTGA. This CDR3 contains 14 residues. Trimming took 6 bases from V and 7 from J, leaving 13 bases between them. CDR3 sequence: CASRPGPPNSPLHF. The CDR3 DNA sequence: TGTGCCAGCAGACCCGGGCCGCCAAATTCACCCCTCCACTTT.

The rearrangement joins TRBV19 to TRBJ1-5; 7 nucleotides line up with TRBD1. The CDR3 loop spans 14 amino acids. Germline V gene lookup returns CDR1 LNHDA and CDR2 SQIVND (reference sequence). V was pared by 6 bases and J by 1 base, with 3 bases of the junction left unmatched. CDR3 residues: CASSQTGSNQPQHF. The CDR3 DNA sequence: TGTGCCAGTAGCCAGACAGGGAGCAATCAGCCCCAGCATTTT.

The chain links TRBV5-1 to TRBJ2-3, with 8 bases aligning to TRBD2. The CDR3 has 14 residues. The germline CDR1 and CDR2 sequences are SGHRS and YFSETQ. Trimming took 0 bases from V and 6 from J; bases not matched to a gene: 3. CDR3 sequence reads: CASSLDAGGDTQYF. The CDR3 nucleotides are TGCGCCAGCAGCTTGGATGCGGGGGGCGATACGCAGTATTTT.

This clone came up once. The chain employs TRBV9 and TRBJ2-7, with D possibly being TRBD1 (6 bases). V was clipped by 0 bases and J by 6 bases, with 13 bases between them. The CDR3 is made up of 14 amino acids. Germline V gene sequence: CDR1 SGDLS, CDR2 YYNGEE. In DNA, the CDR3 is TGTGCCAGCAGCGTAGCGAACAGGGTGGGCGAGCAGTACTTC. As protein: CASSVANRVGEQYF.

Only a few counts were recorded for this clone. The gene calls are TRBV7-8 and TRBJ2-1, with D perhaps TRBD2 (6 bases). This CDR3 contains 15 residues. With 5 bases removed from V and 6 bases from J, the gap between germline ends came to 17 bases. CDR1 is SGHVS and CDR2 is FQNEAQ in the germline V gene. The CDR3 reads CASSLTRTTINEQFF. DNA for the CDR3: TGTGCCAGCAGCCTCACCCGGACTACAATCAATGAGCAGTTCTTC. Supplemented by reference TRBV7-8 and TRBJ2-1, the full variable domain reads GAGVSQSPRYKVAKRGQDVALRCDPISGHVSLFWYQQALGQGPEFLTYFQNEAQLDKSGLPSDRFFAERPEGSVSTLKIQRTQQEDSAVYLCASSLTRTTINEQFFGPGTRLTVL.

The rearrangement joins TRBV30 to TRBJ1-2, with a possible D match to TRBD1 (5 bases). The CDR3 totals 11 residues. V was pared by 4 bases and J by 7 bases, with 10 bases between. Looked up from germline, CDR1 is GTSNPN and CDR2 is SVGIG (reference sequence). The CDR3 reads CAWISRVGYTF. The CDR3, as DNA: TGTGCCTGGATTTCCAGGGTTGGCTACACCTTC.